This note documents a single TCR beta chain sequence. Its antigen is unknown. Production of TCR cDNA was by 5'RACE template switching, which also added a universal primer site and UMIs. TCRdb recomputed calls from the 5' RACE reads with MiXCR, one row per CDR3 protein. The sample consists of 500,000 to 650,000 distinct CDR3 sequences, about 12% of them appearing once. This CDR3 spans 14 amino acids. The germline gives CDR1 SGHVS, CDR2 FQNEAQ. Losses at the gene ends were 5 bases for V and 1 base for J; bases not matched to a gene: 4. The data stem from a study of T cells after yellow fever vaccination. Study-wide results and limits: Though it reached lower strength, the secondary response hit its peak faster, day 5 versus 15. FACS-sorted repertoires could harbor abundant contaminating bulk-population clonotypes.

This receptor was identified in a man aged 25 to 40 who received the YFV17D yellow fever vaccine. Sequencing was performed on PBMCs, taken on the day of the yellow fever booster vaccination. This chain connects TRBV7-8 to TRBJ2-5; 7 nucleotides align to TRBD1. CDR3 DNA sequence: TGTGCCAGCAGCCGGGGACAGACCCAAGAGACCCAGTACTTC. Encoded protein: CASSRGQTQETQYF.